The entry below gives a single T cell receptor beta chain sequence along with its context. Its antigen is not identified. As defined, naive CD8 cells were CD45RO-negative and positively selected for CCR7, with terminally differentiated effector memory CD45RA+ cells excluded. This specimen comes from a study of shared clonotypes between healthy human individuals. Study overall: Per-donor plates numbered three CD4 naive, three CD4 memory, two CD8 naive and one CD8 memory.

The CDR3 length is 18 residues. CDR1 and CDR2 (germline): MGHDK, SYGVNS. Trimming removed 1 base from V and 0 bases from J, with 15 bases in between. Using immunoSEQ multiplex PCR, the repertoire was profiled, and TCRdb retains in-frame clones only, with some absent. The sample holds about 2.2 million clones, roughly 91% seen once. Study-level results: Among a handful of donors, roughly 5.4% of naive CD4 clonotypes were found in common.

This sequence originates from a man aged 18 to 35 in good health. Some clones in this sample may be carry-over from other donors' samples. Input material: naive CD8+ T cells from PBMCs. This chain connects TRBV25-1 to TRBJ2-2; perhaps TRBD2 as D (5 bases). The CDR3 DNA follows: TGTGCCAGCAGTGAATTGGATAGCGTTCAACCGAACACCGGGGAGCTGTTTTTT. Its protein product is CASSELDSVQPNTGELFF.